This T cell receptor beta chain was captured in a study of OX40 agonist ivuxolimab in advanced cancers. Regarding the complete study: Ivuxolimab was an agonistic, fully human IgG2 monoclonal antibody directed against OX40 (CD134), a costimulatory receptor. Intravenous ivuxolimab was administered to patients every 2 weeks at six dose levels: 0.01, 0.1, 0.3, 1.5, 3 and 10 mg/kg. Among the 50 to 55 dose-escalation patients, some 20 had hepatocellular carcinoma, around 15 melanoma, 9 renal cell carcinoma and 9 head and neck cancer. In the dose-escalation cohort, 82.7% of patients were male, and the mean age was approximately 60 years, with a range of roughly 20 to 85. Prior anti-PD-1, anti-PD-L1 or anti-CTLA-4 therapy was permitted, and roughly two fifths of dose-escalation patients had received checkpoint inhibitors. Partial responses were achieved by three dose-escalation patients, of whom one had hepatocellular carcinoma and two had cutaneous melanoma. The purpose of peripheral TCRbeta sequencing was to test whether ivuxolimab changed TCR sequence diversity and led to clonal T-cell expansion. The monotherapy dose-escalation portion (N of about 49 patients) of the phase I ivuxolimab trial is reported in the paper. Beyond this particular receptor, the publication reports: On average, CD8+ T cells showed more expanded clones than CD4+ T cells after ivuxolimab. In the 0.1-3.0 mg/kg groups, partial responders were among the patients with the lowest normalized peripheral clonal expansion, particularly in CD8+ T cells. Low levels of normalized T-cell clonal expansion were also seen in some patients who did not respond. At doses from 0.1 to 3.0 mg/kg, clonal expansion was seen in both CD4+ and CD8+ blood T cells between baseline and week 6. Antigen specificity was not determined for the clonally expanded peripheral T cells.

Comments on this clone: Its target antigen remains unknown. Base qualities are not provided; no much larger clone lies one nucleotide away.

Cut back by 5 bases and 0 bases, the V and J ends lie 11 bases apart. CDR1 LNHNV and CDR2 YYDKDF are derived from the germline V gene (reference sequence). There are 14 amino acids in the CDR3, from cysteine to phenylalanine inclusive. CDR3 DNA is the only sequence kept; it has 42 bases, read in frame from the first base. To sequence the TCRbeta CDR3 region, genomic DNA was isolated from the sorted cells. The immunoSEQ Assay was used to sequence the TCRbeta CDR3 regions. TCRdb's version of the immuneACCESS table is confined to in-frame rearrangements and falls short of the full clone set. An unresolved V gene accounts for under half of the shortfall where checked; the remainder is of unknown origin. This sample comprises around 5,100 clones, roughly 70% of them detected only once. Around two thirds of the sample is held by the ten biggest clonotypes. Patients with a history of autoimmune disease or receiving systemic immunosuppression were excluded from the trial. Peripheral blood for TCR sequencing was collected from all dose cohorts at baseline, on cycle 4 day 1, and on cycle 7 day 1. The samples were taken from a phase I, first-in-human, multicenter, open-label dose-escalation trial of ivuxolimab. Adults with locally advanced or metastatic melanoma, renal cell, hepatocellular, or head and neck squamous cell carcinoma were enrolled in the trial. Before TCR sequencing, CD4+ T cells and CD8+ T cells from peripheral blood were sorted into separate populations.

The receptor comes from an adult with an advanced solid tumor such as melanoma, head and neck, liver or kidney cancer. The V and J segments used are TRBV15 and TRBJ2-7, with no D gene named confidently. The specimen comprised CD4+ or CD8+ T cells sorted from blood, sampled in a trial of the OX40 agonist ivuxolimab. For the CDR3, the sequence is CATSSQGSSYEQYF. The nucleotide sequence is TGTGCCACCAGCTCCCAAGGAAGCTCCTACGAGCAGTACTTC. Outside the CDR3, residues come from the reference TRBV15 and TRBJ2-7 proteins, so the full variable domain is: DAMVIQNPRYQVTQFGKPVTLSCSQTLNHNVMYWYQQKSSQAPKLLFHYYDKDFNNEADTPDNFQSRRPNTSFCFLDIRSPGLGDTAMYLCATSSQGSSYEQYFGPGTRLTVT.